This T cell receptor (beta chain) stems from a study of cytotoxic CD8 clonotypes in ibrutinib-treated CLL. This clone was seen once. The CDR3 loop spans 14 amino acids. CDR1 SGHTA and CDR2 FQGNSA come from the germline V gene. With V trimmed by 3 bases and J by 1 base, 2 bases remained unmatched. The assay was immunoSEQ multiplex PCR, and TCRdb's table has in-frame clones only and misses some. The profile shows 25,000 or so clones, 62% of them singletons. This TCR derives from a human donor with chronic lymphocytic leukemia. J is TRBJ2-5 and V is TRBV7-2; 7 positions agree with TRBD2. The source material was PBMCs, sampled before ibrutinib treatment. The CDR3 spells CASSLGGGQETQYF. The CDR3 DNA reads as TGTGCCAGCAGCTTGGGCGGGGGCCAAGAGACCCAGTACTTC.